The 18 T cell receptor beta chains below all came from one sample that was sequenced in a study of blood T cell repertoires in COVID-19. Profiled with immunoSEQ multiplex PCR; TCRdb holds only in-frame clones, not every one. The sample carries 80,000 to 100,000 clones, 80% recorded once. The sequencing sample was made of peripheral blood. These TCRs come from a woman older than 75 with active or convalescent COVID-19.

The gene calls are TRBV5-1 and TRBJ2-3; D not certain. This CDR3 has 16 amino acids. V lost 0 bases to trimming and J lost 0 bases, with 11 bases between them. Looked up from germline, CDR1 is SGHRS and CDR2 is YFSETQ. The CDR3 is CASSLGSSLSTDTQYF. The CDR3, as DNA: TGCGCCAGCAGCTTGGGGAGCAGCCTTAGCACAGATACGCAGTATTTT. The whole variable domain, filled in from reference TRBV5-1 and TRBJ2-3, reads KAGVTQTPRYLIKTRGQQVTLSCSPISGHRSVSWYQQTPGQGLQFLFEYFSETQRNKGNFPGRFSGRQFSNSRSEMNVSTLELGDSALYLCASSLGSSLSTDTQYFGPGTRLTVL.

This chain uses TRBV6-5 with TRBJ2-3; a possible D gene is TRBD1 (6 bases). V was trimmed by 1 base and J by 6 bases, leaving 8 bases between them. The germline V gene encodes CDR1 MNHEY and CDR2 SVGAGI. The CDR3 consists of 13 residues. CDR3 amino acids: CASSYLGADTQYF. The CDR3 nucleotides are TGTGCCAGCAGTTACTTGGGGGCTGATACGCAGTATTTT.

This chain uses TRBV5-4 with TRBJ2-3; TRBD1 agrees at 8 bases. CDR1 SGHNT and CDR2 YYREEE come from the germline V gene (reference sequence). This CDR3 comprises 16 residues. With V trimmed by 0 bases and J by 3 bases, 6 bases remained unmatched. The CDR3, as DNA: TGTGCCAGCAGCTTGGTATTGGACAGGGTAACAGATACGCAGTATTTT. It codes for CASSLVLDRVTDTQYF.

The gene calls are TRBV19 and TRBJ1-1, with 8 bases matching TRBD1. V trimming: 6 bases; J trimming: 1 base; junction bases outside the gene matches: 1. Germline V gene lookup returns CDR1 LNHDA and CDR2 SQIVND (reference sequence). There are 13 residues in the CDR3. CDR3 residues: CASRGQGNTEAFF. In DNA, the CDR3 is TGTGCCAGTAGAGGACAGGGGAACACTGAAGCTTTCTTT. The variable domain in full, with the rest retrieved from reference TRBV19 and TRBJ1-1, is DGGITQSPKYLFRKEGQNVTLSCEQNLNHDAMYWYRQDPGQGLRLIYYSQIVNDFQKGDIAEGYSVSREKKESFPLTVTSAQKNPTAFYLCASRGQGNTEAFFGQGTRLTVV.

The chain employs TRBV10-3 and TRBJ2-7; D not certain. This CDR3 has 13 residues. Trimming left V 6 bases short and J 0 bases short, with 9 bases between. Germline CDR1 reads ENHRY; CDR2 reads SYGVKD. Here the CDR3 DNA reads TGTGCCATCAGCCTAGAAATCTCCTACGAGCAGTACTTC. It is translated as CAISLEISYEQYF.

J is TRBJ1-4 and V is TRBV6-6; D is perhaps TRBD1 (6 bases). Deletions cut 5 bases from V and 7 bases from J, with 20 bases between. CDR3 size: 16 residues. From germline, CDR1 is MNHNY and CDR2 SVGAGI (reference sequence). The CDR3 nucleotides read TGTGCCAGCAGTAAACCCCAACAGGGTCAAAGTGAAAAACTGTTTTTT. Translation gives CASSKPQQGQSEKLFF.

The chain employs TRBV5-1 and TRBJ2-1; 9 bases map to TRBD1. With 0 bases clipped from V and 5 bases from J, the junction kept 3 bases outside the gene matches. This CDR3 region has 15 residues. Looked up from germline, CDR1 is SGHRS and CDR2 is YFSETQ. CDR3 protein: CASSLAGQGHNEQFF. The CDR3 nucleotides read TGCGCCAGCAGCTTGGCGGGACAGGGCCACAATGAGCAGTTCTTC.

This clone has only a few counts. V is TRBV3-1 (or the pseudogene TRBV3-2) and J is TRBJ2-5, with D tentatively TRBD2 (7 bases). The CDR3 contains 14 residues. The ends were cut back, 4 bases at V and 2 bases at J, with 11 bases in the middle. Germline V CDR1 and CDR2: LGHDT, YNNKEL (reference sequence). CDR3 residues: CASSLQGGQETQYF. The DNA for the CDR3 is TGTGCCAGCAGCCTACAGGGAGGGCAAGAGACCCAGTACTTC.

Only a few counts were recorded for this clone. The rearrangement links TRBV5-1 to TRBJ2-7; 10 nucleotides match TRBD1. The V gene's germline CDR1 is SGHRS and CDR2 YFSETQ. V lost 4 bases, J lost 1 base, and 5 bases stayed unmatched. CDR3 length: 15 residues. CDR3 sequence (DNA): TGCGCCAGCAGCCGCGGACAGGGGGTGTCCTACGAGCAGTACTTC. Residues: CASSRGQGVSYEQYF.

The V gene is TRBV19, the J gene TRBJ1-1; 10 nucleotides agree with TRBD1. Trimming took 3 bases from V and 6 from J; bases not matched to a gene: 7. CDR1 is LNHDA and CDR2 is SQIVND in the germline V gene (reference sequence). This CDR3 is 15 amino acids long. DNA of the CDR3: TGTGCCAGTAGTATGGGACAGGGGACCATGGCTGAAGCTTTCTTT. Amino acid sequence: CASSMGQGTMAEAFF.

This sequence joins TRBV11-2 and TRBJ2-1, with TRBD2 matching over 7 bases. From germline, CDR1 is SGHAT and CDR2 FQNNGV. CDR3 length: 16 residues. Trimming removed 1 base from V and 1 base from J; junction bases left unmatched: 4. DNA for the CDR3: TGTGCCAGCAGCTTAGGGCGGGAGTATTCCTACAATGAGCAGTTCTTC. Amino acid sequence: CASSLGREYSYNEQFF. The full variable domain, completed using reference TRBV11-2 and TRBJ2-1, is EAGVAQSPRYKIIEKRQSVAFWCNPISGHATLYWYQQILGQGPKLLIQFQNNGVVDDSQLPKDRFSAERLKGVDSTLKIQPAKLEDSAVYLCASSLGREYSYNEQFFGPGTRLTVL.

This chain joins TRBV7-9 and TRBJ2-5; weak D call: TRBD1 (6 bases). In germline, CDR1 is SEHNR, CDR2 FQNEAQ (reference sequence). The CDR3 contains 14 residues. V gave up 1 base and J gave up 1 base, with 7 bases separating them. CDR3 DNA sequence: TGTGCCAGCAGCTTAGTGGGGGCCCAAGAGACCCAGTACTTC. Its protein product is CASSLVGAQETQYF.

The CDR3 sequence is CASSQGSMAAGSFNEQFF. The CDR3 DNA reads as TGCGCCAGCAGCCAAGGATCAATGGCAGCGGGGAGCTTCAATGAGCAGTTCTTC. The rearrangement links TRBV4-1 to TRBJ2-1; 7 bases fit TRBD2. Germline V lookup: CDR1 MGHRA, CDR2 YSYEKL. The CDR3 covers 18 residues. Trimming took 1 base from V and 6 from J; bases not matched to a gene: 15.

The chain has TRBV5-6 and TRBJ2-2; TRBD1 matches 8 bases. Germline V gives CDR1 SGHDT, CDR2 YYEEEE. V was pared by 4 bases and J by 4 bases, with 6 bases of the junction left unmatched. This CDR3 has 15 amino acids. The CDR3 loop is CASSRQGIGTGELFF. The CDR3 nucleotides read TGTGCCAGCAGCCGACAGGGGATCGGCACCGGGGAGCTGTTTTTT.

The V gene is TRBV7-8, the J gene TRBJ2-1; 11 bases line up with TRBD2. The trim removed 5 bases at V and 5 bases at J, leaving 5 bases unmatched. The CDR3 spans 15 residues. Germline V lookup: CDR1 SGHVS, CDR2 FQNEAQ. The DNA for the CDR3 is TGTGCCAGCAGCCAACTAGCGGGGGCCCACAATGAGCAGTTCTTC. Translation gives CASSQLAGAHNEQFF.

V is TRBV19 and J is TRBJ1-2, with no clear D. CDR1 and CDR2 (germline): LNHDA, SQIVND (reference sequence). The CDR3 runs 15 residues. V was trimmed by 0 bases and J by 2 bases, leaving 10 bases between them. The DNA of the CDR3 is TGTGCCAGTAGTATAGATCGGAGGAAGAACTATGGCTACACCTTC. As protein: CASSIDRRKNYGYTF.

The chain's CDR3 is CASSKQDGAGELFF. As DNA, the CDR3 is TGTGCCAGTAGTAAACAGGATGGGGCCGGGGAGCTGTTTTTT. The rearrangement links TRBV19 to TRBJ2-2; the D gene is possibly TRBD1 (5 bases). Germline V gives CDR1 LNHDA, CDR2 SQIVND (reference sequence). The CDR3 has 14 residues. Trimming removed 4 bases at V and 6 bases at J, with 12 bases between.

This clone appeared a single time. CDR3 sequence reads: CASSPRTGADTQYF. CDR3 coding DNA: TGTGCCAGCAGTCCGAGGACAGGGGCAGATACGCAGTATTTT. The rearrangement uses TRBV6-5 and TRBJ2-3, with 9 bases fitting TRBD1. CDR3 length: 14 amino acids. Germline CDR1 is MNHEY and CDR2 is SVGAGI. Trimming at V came to 5 bases and at J to 4 bases, leaving 4 bases not matched to a gene.